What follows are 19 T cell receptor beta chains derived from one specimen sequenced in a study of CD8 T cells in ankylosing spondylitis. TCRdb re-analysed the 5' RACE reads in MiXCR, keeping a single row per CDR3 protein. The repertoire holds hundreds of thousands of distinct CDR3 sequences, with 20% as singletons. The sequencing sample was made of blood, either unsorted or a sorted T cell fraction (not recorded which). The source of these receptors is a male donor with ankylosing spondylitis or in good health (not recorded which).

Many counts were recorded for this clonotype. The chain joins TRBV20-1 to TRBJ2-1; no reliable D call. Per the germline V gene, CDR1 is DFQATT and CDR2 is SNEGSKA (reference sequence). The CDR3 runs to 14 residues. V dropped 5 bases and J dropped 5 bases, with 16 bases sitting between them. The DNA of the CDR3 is TGCAGTGCTCCTTCCGATTCAGGAGACAATGAGCAGTTCTTC. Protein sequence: CSAPSDSGDNEQFF.

The CDR3 bases are TGCGCCAGCAGCTTGGGGGCAGCGCGCACTGAAGCTTTCTTT. Protein sequence: CASSLGAARTEAFF. The chain employs TRBV5-1 and TRBJ1-1; D unresolved. The V end lost 0 bases, the J end lost 4 bases, and 10 bases lay between the germline ends. This CDR3 has 14 residues. The germline gives CDR1 SGHRS, CDR2 YFSETQ.

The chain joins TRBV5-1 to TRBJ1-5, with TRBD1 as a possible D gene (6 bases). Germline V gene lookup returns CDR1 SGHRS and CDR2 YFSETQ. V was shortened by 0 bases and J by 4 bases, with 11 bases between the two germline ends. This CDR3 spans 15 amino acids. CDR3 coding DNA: TGCGCCAGCAGCTTGGCGGGGGCGGGGAATCAGCCCCAGCATTTT. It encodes CASSLAGAGNQPQHF.

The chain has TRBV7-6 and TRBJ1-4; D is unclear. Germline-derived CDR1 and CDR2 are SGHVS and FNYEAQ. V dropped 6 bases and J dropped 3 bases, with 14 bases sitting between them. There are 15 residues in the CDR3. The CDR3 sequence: CASSPRSAPNEKLFF. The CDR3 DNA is TGTGCCAGCAGTCCTCGGTCGGCCCCTAATGAAAAACTGTTTTTT.

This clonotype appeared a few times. This CDR3 reads CASSLGTSGNTDTQYF. The CDR3 DNA follows: TGTGCCAGCAGCTTGGGGACTAGCGGGAACACAGATACGCAGTATTTT. This chain joins TRBV5-4 and TRBJ2-3; 12 bases map to TRBD2. This CDR3 has 16 amino acids. Unmatched junction bases numbered 1, after V lost 0 bases and J lost 2 bases. Per germline, CDR1 SGHNT and CDR2 YYREEE (reference sequence).

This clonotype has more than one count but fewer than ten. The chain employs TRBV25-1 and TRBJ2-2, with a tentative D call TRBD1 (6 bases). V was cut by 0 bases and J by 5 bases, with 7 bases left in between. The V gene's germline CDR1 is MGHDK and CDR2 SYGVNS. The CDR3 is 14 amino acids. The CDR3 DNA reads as TGTGCCAGCAGTGAATACAGGGGTACCGGGGAGCTGTTTTTT. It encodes CASSEYRGTGELFF.

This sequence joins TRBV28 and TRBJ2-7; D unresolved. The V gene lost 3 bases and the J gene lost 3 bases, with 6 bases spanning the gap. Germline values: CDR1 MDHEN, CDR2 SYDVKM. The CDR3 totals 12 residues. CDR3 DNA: TGTGCCAGCAGTTTTGGGATCTACGAGCAGTACGTC. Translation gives CASSFGIYEQYV.

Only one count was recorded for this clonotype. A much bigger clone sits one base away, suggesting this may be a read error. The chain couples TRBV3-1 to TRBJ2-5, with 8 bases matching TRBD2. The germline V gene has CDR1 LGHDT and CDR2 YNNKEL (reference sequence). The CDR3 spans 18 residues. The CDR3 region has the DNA TGTGCCAGCTGCCAAGAGGGGAGACTAGCGCCCGACCAAGAGACCCAGTACTTC. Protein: CASCQEGRLAPDQETQYF.

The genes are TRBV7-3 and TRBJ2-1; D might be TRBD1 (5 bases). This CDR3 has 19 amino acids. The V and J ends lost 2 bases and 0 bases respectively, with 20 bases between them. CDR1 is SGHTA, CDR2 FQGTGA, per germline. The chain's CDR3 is CASSLWPPDSRSSYNEQFF. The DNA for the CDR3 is TGTGCCAGCAGCTTATGGCCCCCCGACAGTAGAAGCTCCTACAATGAGCAGTTCTTC.

The CDR3 nucleotides read TGTGCCAGCTCCCACTCCCAAGGTTCCGAGCAGTACGTC. Encoded protein: CASSHSQGSEQYV. The chain has TRBV18 and TRBJ2-7; D is unresolved. Germline V gives CDR1 KGHSH, CDR2 LQKENI. The CDR3 loop spans 13 amino acids. The germline V and J ends were trimmed by 6 bases and 6 bases, with 15 bases remaining between them.

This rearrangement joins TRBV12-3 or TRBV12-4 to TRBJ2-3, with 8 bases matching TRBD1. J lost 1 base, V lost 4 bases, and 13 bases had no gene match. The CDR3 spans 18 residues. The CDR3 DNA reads TGTGCCAGCAGTTGCCTCACCGGGACAGGAGTCCGCACAGATACGCAGTATTTT. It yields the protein CASSCLTGTGVRTDTQYF.

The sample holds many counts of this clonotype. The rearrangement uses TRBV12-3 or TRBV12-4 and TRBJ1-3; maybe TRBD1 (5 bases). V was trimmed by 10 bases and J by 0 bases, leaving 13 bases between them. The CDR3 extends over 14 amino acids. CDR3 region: CATGSGVSGNTIYF. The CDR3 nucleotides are TGTGCCACCGGCTCGGGGGTCTCTGGAAACACCATATATTTT.

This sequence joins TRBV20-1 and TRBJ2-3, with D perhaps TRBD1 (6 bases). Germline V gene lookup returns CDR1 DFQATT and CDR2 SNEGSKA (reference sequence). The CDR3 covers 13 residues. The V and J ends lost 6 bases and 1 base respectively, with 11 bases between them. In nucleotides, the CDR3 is TGCAGTGCCCGGTCAGGGGGCACAGATACGCAGTATTTT. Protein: CSARSGGTDTQYF.

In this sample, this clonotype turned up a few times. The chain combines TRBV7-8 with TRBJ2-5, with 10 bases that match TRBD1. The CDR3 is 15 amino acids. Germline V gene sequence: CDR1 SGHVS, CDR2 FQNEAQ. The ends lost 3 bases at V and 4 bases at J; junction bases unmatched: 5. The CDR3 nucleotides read TGTGCCAGCAGCTTGGTGGACAGGGGGGGAGAGACCCAGTACTTC. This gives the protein CASSLVDRGGETQYF.

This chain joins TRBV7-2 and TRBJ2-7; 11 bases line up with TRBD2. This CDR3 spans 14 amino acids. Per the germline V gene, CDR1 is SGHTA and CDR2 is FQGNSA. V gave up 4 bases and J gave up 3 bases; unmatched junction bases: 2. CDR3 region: CASSSLAGVYEQYV. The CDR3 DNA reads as TGTGCCAGCAGCTCACTAGCGGGGGTCTACGAGCAGTACGTC.

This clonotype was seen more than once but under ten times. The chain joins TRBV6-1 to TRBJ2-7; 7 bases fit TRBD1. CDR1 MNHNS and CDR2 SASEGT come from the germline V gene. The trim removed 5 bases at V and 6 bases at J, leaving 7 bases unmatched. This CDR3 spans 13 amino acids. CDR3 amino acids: CASSPGTAREQYV. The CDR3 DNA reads TGTGCCAGCAGTCCCGGGACAGCCCGCGAGCAGTACGTC.

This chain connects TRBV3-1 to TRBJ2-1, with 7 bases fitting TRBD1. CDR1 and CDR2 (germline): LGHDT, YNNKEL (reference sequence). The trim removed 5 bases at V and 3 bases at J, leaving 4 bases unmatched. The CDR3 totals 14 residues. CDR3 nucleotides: TGTGCCAGCAGCAAATGGGACAGCTACAATGAGCAGTTCTTC. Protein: CASSKWDSYNEQFF.

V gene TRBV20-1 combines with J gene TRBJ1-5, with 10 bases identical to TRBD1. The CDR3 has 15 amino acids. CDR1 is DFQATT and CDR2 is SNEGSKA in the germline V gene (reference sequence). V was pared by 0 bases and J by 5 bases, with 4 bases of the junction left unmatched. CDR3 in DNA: TGCAGTGCTAGAGATAGGGGACAGGGGTATCAGCCCCAGCATTTT. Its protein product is CSARDRGQGYQPQHF.

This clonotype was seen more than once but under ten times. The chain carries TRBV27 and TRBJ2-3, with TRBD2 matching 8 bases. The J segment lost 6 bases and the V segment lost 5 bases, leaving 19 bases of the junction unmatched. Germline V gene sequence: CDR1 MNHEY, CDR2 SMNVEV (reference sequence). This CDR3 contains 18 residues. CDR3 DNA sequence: TGTGCCAGCAGTAAATGGACTAGCCTAACCGTCCTTCGTGATACGCAGTATTTT. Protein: CASSKWTSLTVLRDTQYF.